This T cell receptor beta chain was sequenced in a study of T cell changes during pregnancy in multiple sclerosis. The repertoire was sequenced with immunoSEQ multiplex PCR; TCRdb's copy has only in-frame clones and lacks some. The sample holds approximately 99,000 clones, 90% seen once. V gave up 3 bases and J gave up 5 bases; unmatched junction bases: 6. Germline assignment: CDR1 SGHDN and CDR2 FVKESK. The CDR3 extends over 15 amino acids. The sequence was obtained from a female donor in good health, enrolled as a control in a pregnancy study. V is TRBV14 and J is TRBJ1-1, with 10 nucleotides matching TRBD1. The specimen comprised peripheral blood, sampled in the second trimester of pregnancy. This CDR3 is CASSHRDRGGTEAFF. CDR3 bases: TGTGCCAGCAGCCACCGGGACAGGGGCGGGACTGAAGCTTTCTTT.